The 27 T cell receptor beta chains in this list originate from one sample, sequenced in a study of patients and donors after allogeneic stem cell transplantation. TCRdb redid the calling of the RT-PCR reads with MiXCR, one entry per CDR3 protein. The sample records around 200,000 distinct CDR3 sequences, around 40% being singletons. The sample taken for sequencing was blood, either unsorted or a sorted T cell fraction (not recorded which). Source of these receptors: a human donor who was either an allogeneic HSCT recipient or a stem cell or donor lymphocyte infusion donor (not recorded which). It is not recorded whose cells these are; they may come from a transplant donor.

The sample holds a few counts of this clonotype. This chain links TRBV4-1 with TRBJ2-1; 8 nucleotides agree with TRBD1. CDR3 length: 16 amino acids. Germline CDR1 reads MGHRA; CDR2 reads YSYEKL. V was pared by 2 bases and J by 4 bases, with 7 bases of the junction left unmatched. The CDR3 protein is CASSQLGQEFYNEQFF. The CDR3 region has the DNA TGCGCCAGCAGCCAATTGGGACAGGAATTTTACAATGAGCAGTTCTTC.

This clonotype was detected only a few times. The chain links TRBV7-8 to TRBJ1-5; D gene unclear. The CDR3 is 17 residues long. V was cut by 0 bases and J by 2 bases, with 14 bases left in between. Germline V gene data show CDR1 as SGHVS and CDR2 as FQNEAQ. The CDR3, as DNA: TGTGCCAGCAGCTTAGCGCCCGGCCTGAGGGGCAATCAGCCCCAGCATTTT. Its protein product is CASSLAPGLRGNQPQHF. Complete variable domain (other parts from reference TRBV7-8 and TRBJ1-5): GAGVSQSPRYKVAKRGQDVALRCDPISGHVSLFWYQQALGQGPEFLTYFQNEAQLDKSGLPSDRFFAERPEGSVSTLKIQRTQQEDSAVYLCASSLAPGLRGNQPQHFGDGTRLSIL.

This clonotype was observed a few times. The chain recombines TRBV7-2 with TRBJ1-1; D remains unclear. In germline, CDR1 is SGHTA, CDR2 FQGNSA. Between the trimmed V and J ends, which lost 1 base and 8 bases, there was a span of 8 bases. This CDR3 is built from 12 residues. In nucleotides, the CDR3 is TGTGCCAGCAGCTTAGTCACCCTAGAAGCTTTCTTT. Translated: CASSLVTLEAFF.

This clonotype has more than one count but fewer than ten. The chain couples TRBV5-1 to TRBJ1-4; perhaps TRBD1 as D (5 bases). Germline CDR1 reads SGHRS; CDR2 reads YFSETQ. This CDR3 region has 14 residues. V lost 3 bases to trimming and J lost 8 bases, with 14 bases between them. Here the CDR3 reads CASSSGTLSEKLFF. The CDR3 DNA reads as TGCGCCAGCAGCTCCGGGACCTTATCGGAAAAACTGTTTTTT.

V is TRBV15 and J is TRBJ1-4; unclear D gene. CDR3 size: 16 residues. Germline V gives CDR1 LNHNV, CDR2 YYDKDF (reference sequence). Trimming removed 0 bases from V and 8 bases from J, with 16 bases in between. CDR3 in amino acids: CATSRDSWGGDEKLFF. The CDR3 nucleotides are TGTGCCACCAGCAGAGATTCCTGGGGAGGAGACGAAAAACTGTTTTTT.

This clonotype was seen a handful of times. The chain couples TRBV6-2 or TRBV6-3 to TRBJ1-1; no definite D call. Germline-derived CDR1 and CDR2 are MNHEY and SVGEGT. CDR3 length equals 11 residues. Trimming removed 2 bases from V and 10 bases from J, with 8 bases in between. CDR3 DNA: TGTGCCAGCAGTTACCTCCTAGGAGCTTTCTTT. Residues: CASSYLLGAFF.

This clonotype was seen at least ten times. The V and J genes are TRBV10-3 and TRBJ1-6; a weak D match, TRBD1 (6 bases). The V end was cut by 3 bases, the J end by 8 bases, with 11 bases between. Germline V gives CDR1 ENHRY, CDR2 SYGVKD. This CDR3 is built from 14 residues. CDR3 residues: CAISDGTSDSPLHF. DNA for the CDR3: TGTGCCATCAGTGACGGGACATCGGATTCACCCCTCCACTTT.

The chain is built from TRBV4-3 and TRBJ2-7; D call uncertain. Deletions cut 1 base from V and 2 bases from J, with 9 bases between. In germline, CDR1 is LGHNA, CDR2 YSLEER. The CDR3 has 14 residues. CDR3 residues: CASSQGLIAYEQYF. The CDR3 coding sequence is TGCGCCAGCAGCCAAGGTCTGATAGCCTACGAGCAGTACTTC.

The chain combines TRBV5-1 with TRBJ2-7; 9 nucleotides match TRBD1. The CDR3 is 16 residues long. Germline CDR1 reads SGHRS; CDR2 reads YFSETQ. The J segment lost 3 bases and the V segment lost 4 bases, leaving 11 bases of the junction unmatched. CDR3 residues: CASSGLPPGQGYEQYF. CDR3 in DNA: TGCGCCAGCAGCGGCCTCCCCCCGGGACAGGGCTACGAGCAGTACTTC.

This clonotype was observed a few times. The chain is built from TRBV20-1 and TRBJ2-3; D remains ambiguous. This CDR3 has 9 residues. Germline values: CDR1 DFQATT, CDR2 SNEGSKA (reference sequence). V dropped 6 bases and J dropped 4 bases, with 2 bases sitting between them. The CDR3 is CSAADTQYF. The DNA for the CDR3 is TGCAGTGCCGCAGATACGCAGTATTTT.

The V call is TRBV20-1, the J call TRBJ1-4; D call uncertain. The CDR3 extends over 15 amino acids. V dropped 0 bases and J dropped 4 bases, with 12 bases sitting between them. Germline V lookup: CDR1 DFQATT, CDR2 SNEGSKA (reference sequence). CDR3 bases: TGCAGTGCTAGAGACGTCCGGGGTTTTAATGAAAAACTGTTTTTT. This translates into CSARDVRGFNEKLFF.

In its sample, this clonotype was seen a few times. The V and J genes are TRBV5-1 and TRBJ2-4; 7 bases fit TRBD1. This CDR3 has 14 amino acids. CDR1 is SGHRS, CDR2 YFSETQ, per germline. V trimming: 5 bases; J trimming: 5 bases; junction bases outside the gene matches: 7. For the CDR3, the DNA is TGCGCCAGCAGGACAGGGACAAGCGAAAACATTCAGTACTTC. Protein product: CASRTGTSENIQYF.

This clonotype was detected a few times. The rearrangement joins TRBV20-1 to TRBJ1-1; no firm D call. Germline values: CDR1 DFQATT, CDR2 SNEGSKA (reference sequence). The CDR3 contains 17 residues. V was pared by 0 bases and J by 0 bases, with 17 bases between. CDR3 nucleotide sequence: TGCAGTGCTAGAGATCGGGCTACGAACCTCATGAACACTGAAGCTTTCTTT. Amino acids: CSARDRATNLMNTEAFF.

The chain is built from TRBV4-2 and TRBJ1-2; possible D gene TRBD1, 5 bases. The ends were cut back, 0 bases at V and 4 bases at J, with 15 bases in the middle. Germline CDR1 and CDR2: LGHNA and YNFKEQ. This CDR3 region has 16 residues. CDR3 sequence reads: CASSQEGPGSGYGYTF. The CDR3, as DNA: TGTGCCAGCAGCCAAGAAGGCCCAGGGTCGGGCTATGGCTACACCTTC.

This chain links TRBV9 with TRBJ1-6, with TRBD1 identical over 7 bases. This CDR3 is 16 amino acids long. Trimming removed 4 bases from V and 9 bases from J; junction bases left unmatched: 13. Per germline, CDR1 SGDLS and CDR2 YYNGEE. The CDR3 DNA sequence: TGTGCCAGCAGCCTAGAGGTCCGAGCAGGGGGTTCACCCCTCCACTTT. This gives the protein CASSLEVRAGGSPLHF.

The gene calls are TRBV27 and TRBJ1-4, with a weak D call TRBD1 (6 bases). CDR1 and CDR2 (germline): MNHEY, SMNVEV (reference sequence). There are 14 residues in the CDR3. V was shortened by 6 bases and J by 4 bases, with 12 bases between the two germline ends. CDR3 in amino acids: CASRRWTDNEKLFF. The CDR3 DNA follows: TGTGCCAGCAGGAGGTGGACAGATAATGAAAAACTGTTTTTT.

V gene TRBV5-1 combines with J gene TRBJ2-1; TRBD2 agrees at 7 bases. V lost 0 bases to trimming and J lost 4 bases; unmatched junction nucleotides: 4. Germline CDR1 reads SGHRS; CDR2 reads YFSETQ. This CDR3 contains 15 residues. The CDR3 reads CASSLGPSGYNEQFF. Written as DNA, the CDR3 is TGCGCCAGCAGCTTGGGCCCTAGCGGTTACAATGAGCAGTTCTTC.

The chain links TRBV30 to TRBJ1-4; 11 nucleotides align to TRBD1. Looked up from germline, CDR1 is GTSNPN and CDR2 is SVGIG (reference sequence). The CDR3 consists of 13 residues. Trimming removed 2 bases from V and 8 bases from J; junction bases left unmatched: 1. The CDR3 DNA sequence: TGTGCCTGGAGTCGGGACAGGGGGGAAAAACTGTTTTTT. Its protein product is CAWSRDRGEKLFF.

The J gene is TRBJ2-7, the V gene TRBV10-3; D possibly corresponds to TRBD2 (5 bases). This CDR3 has 12 residues. Germline-derived CDR1 and CDR2 are ENHRY and SYGVKD. V was cut by 11 bases and J by 4 bases, with 15 bases left in between. The CDR3 region is CAGSGSRYEQYF. CDR3 bases: TGTGCCGGATCGGGGTCTAGGTACGAGCAGTACTTC.

The chain combines TRBV3-1 with TRBJ2-1; D uncertain. The germline V gene has CDR1 LGHDT and CDR2 YNNKEL (reference sequence). With 4 bases removed from V and 8 bases from J, the gap between germline ends came to 15 bases. This CDR3 region has 14 residues. The DNA of the CDR3 is TGTGCCAGCAGCCCTAAGGGTCTGAACGATGAGCAGTTCTTC. Amino acids: CASSPKGLNDEQFF.

This clonotype was detected a few times. V gene TRBV6-6 combines with J gene TRBJ2-1; 12 positions agree with TRBD2. J was trimmed by 6 bases and V by 0 bases; bases with no gene match: 6. Germline values: CDR1 MNHNY, CDR2 SVGAGI (reference sequence). The length of the CDR3 is 17 residues. The CDR3 region has the DNA TGTGCCAGCAGTTACTCGAAGGCTAGCGGGGGGGGCAATGAGCAGTTCTTC. Translated: CASSYSKASGGGNEQFF.

J is TRBJ2-3 and V is TRBV20-1, with 13 bases identical to TRBD2. This CDR3 is 15 amino acids long. The germline gives CDR1 DFQATT, CDR2 SNEGSKA (reference sequence). Trimming removed 3 bases from V and 2 bases from J; junction bases left unmatched: 2. The CDR3 here is CSARGLAGSTDTQYF. CDR3 DNA sequence: TGCAGTGCTAGGGGACTAGCGGGGTCCACAGATACGCAGTATTTT.

The chain joins TRBV12-3 or TRBV12-4 to TRBJ2-2, with 10 bases aligning to TRBD1. V dropped 6 bases and J dropped 2; count of bases not matched to a gene: 6. This CDR3 comprises 16 residues. This CDR3 reads CASRDRGVANTGELFF. The CDR3 nucleotides read TGTGCCAGCAGGGACAGGGGGGTGGCCAACACCGGGGAGCTGTTTTTT.

There are a few counts of this clonotype. J is TRBJ1-6 and V is TRBV27; D is ambiguous. The V gene lost 6 bases and the J gene lost 8 bases, with 11 bases spanning the gap. There are 13 residues in the CDR3. The germline gives CDR1 MNHEY, CDR2 SMNVEV (reference sequence). CDR3 protein: CASSPILHSPLHF. Here the CDR3 DNA reads TGTGCCAGCAGCCCCATTCTCCATTCACCCCTCCACTTT.

This clonotype was observed a few times. The rearrangement joins TRBV28 to TRBJ1-2; the D gene is possibly TRBD1 (5 bases). Trimming removed 2 bases from V and 5 bases from J, with 9 bases in between. CDR3 size: 13 residues. Germline lookup yields CDR1 MDHEN and CDR2 SYDVKM. The CDR3 region has the DNA TGTGCCAGCAGTTTACCCCAGGGTTATGGCTACACCTTC. Encoded protein: CASSLPQGYGYTF.

The CDR3 DNA reads as TGCGCCAGCAGCTTGGCCTCGGGACGCACAGATACGCAGTATTTT. It is translated as CASSLASGRTDTQYF. The gene calls are TRBV5-1 and TRBJ2-3; D may be TRBD1 or TRBD2 (5 bases each). Trimming took off 0 bases at V and 1 base at J, with 9 bases between the two ends. From germline, CDR1 is SGHRS and CDR2 YFSETQ. The CDR3 has 15 residues.

This sequence joins TRBV6-1 and TRBJ2-7; D gene ambiguous. Germline V gene lookup returns CDR1 MNHNS and CDR2 SASEGT. Trimming shortened V by 1 base and J by 1 base, and 5 bases separated the two germline ends. This CDR3 is built from 13 residues. Here the CDR3 reads CASSEGISYEQYF. The CDR3 DNA reads TGTGCCAGCAGTGAAGGCATTTCCTACGAGCAGTACTTC.